These 23 T cell receptor beta chains were sequenced from one sample in a study of blood T cell repertoires in COVID-19. The method was immunoSEQ multiplex PCR; TCRdb's version includes in-frame clones alone and lacks a portion of them. The table lists 150,000 to 200,000 clones, around 83% of them singletons. Material for sequencing was PBMCs or T cells enriched from blood (not recorded which). All receptors derive from a woman in her 30s who had been exposed to COVID-19.

The chain has TRBV25-1 and TRBJ1-1; D is unclear. The CDR3 runs 14 residues. CDR1 and CDR2 from the germline V gene are MGHDK and SYGVNS. The V end was cut by 6 bases, the J end by 3 bases, with 14 bases between. CDR3 nucleotide sequence: TGTGCCAGCAGCCCCGCCGGGTTCTACACTGAAGCTTTCTTT. This gives the protein CASSPAGFYTEAFF.

The chain combines TRBV2 with TRBJ1-2; 7 bases align to TRBD1. Germline CDR1 is SNHLY and CDR2 is FYNNEI. V lost 5 bases and J lost 4; bases outside the gene matches: 16. The CDR3 is made up of 17 amino acids. CDR3 amino acids: CASSRGRGGGGIYGYTF. CDR3 DNA: TGTGCCAGCAGTCGCGGTCGTGGAGGGGGCGGTATCTATGGCTACACCTTC.

The chain carries TRBV6-2 or TRBV6-3 and TRBJ1-2, with D possibly matching TRBD1 (5 bases). V shed 3 bases and J shed 4 bases, with 15 bases lying between them. Per the germline V gene, CDR1 is MNHEY and CDR2 is SVGEGT. This CDR3 spans 15 amino acids. In nucleotides, the CDR3 is TGTGCCAGCAGTTATTCGGTTGTCGGGGGCTATGGCTACACCTTC. Translated, it gives CASSYSVVGGYGYTF.

The V and J genes are TRBV6-5 and TRBJ1-2; 7 bases line up with TRBD1. Germline loops: CDR1 MNHEY, CDR2 SVGAGI. The J segment lost 4 bases and the V segment lost 2 bases, leaving 7 bases of the junction unmatched. CDR3 size: 15 residues. The CDR3 protein is CASSYGDRPFYGYTF. The CDR3 DNA reads TGTGCCAGCAGTTACGGGGACAGACCATTCTATGGCTACACCTTC.

This clone was detected a few times. The rearrangement links TRBV4-3 to TRBJ1-5; D call uncertain. V was trimmed by 0 bases and J by 7 bases, leaving 13 bases between them. Germline V gene lookup returns CDR1 LGHNA and CDR2 YSLEER. This CDR3 is built from 15 residues. CDR3 sequence: CASSQDRGPSQPQHF. The CDR3 DNA is TGCGCCAGCAGCCAAGATCGCGGTCCTAGCCAGCCCCAGCATTTT.

This chain links TRBV7-9 with TRBJ2-2, with 7 nucleotides matching TRBD2. V was pared by 3 bases and J by 7 bases, with 11 bases of the junction left unmatched. CDR1 is SEHNR, CDR2 FQNEAQ, per germline (reference sequence). The length of the CDR3 is 16 residues. The chain's CDR3 is CASSLGGLADGGELFF. DNA for the CDR3: TGTGCCAGCAGCTTGGGAGGTCTAGCGGACGGCGGGGAGCTGTTTTTT.

The chain links TRBV5-6 to TRBJ2-7; 8 nucleotides agree with TRBD1. The germline V gene has CDR1 SGHDT and CDR2 YYEEEE. V shed 6 bases, J shed 2 bases, and the junction held 7 bases outside the gene matches. This CDR3 has 14 amino acids. The CDR3 loop reads CASTQTGVTYEQYF. The CDR3 coding sequence is TGTGCCAGCACGCAGACAGGGGTTACCTACGAGCAGTACTTC.

This chain uses TRBV11-2 with TRBJ1-5, with a possible D match to TRBD1 (5 bases). Germline loops: CDR1 SGHAT, CDR2 FQNNGV. There are 15 residues in the CDR3. V lost 1 base, J lost 2 bases, and 9 bases lay in between. The CDR3 nucleotides are TGTGCCAGCAGCTTAGGGGGCAAAGGCAATCAGCCCCAGCATTTT. Its protein product is CASSLGGKGNQPQHF.

J is TRBJ1-5 and V is TRBV7-9, with D uncertain. Germline CDR1 reads SEHNR; CDR2 reads FQNEAQ (reference sequence). This CDR3 spans 15 amino acids. Trimming shortened V by 4 bases and J by 5 bases, and 15 bases separated the two germline ends. The CDR3 DNA is TGTGCCAGCAGCTCCGGTCCCAATTACTATCAGCCCCAGCATTTT. Translated, it gives CASSSGPNYYQPQHF. Combining the CDR3 with reference TRBV7-9 and TRBJ1-5 gives the whole variable domain DTGVSQNPRHKITKRGQNVTFRCDPISEHNRLYWYRQTLGQGPEFLTYFQNEAQLEKSRLLSDRFSAERPKGSFSTLEIQRTEQGDSAMYLCASSSGPNYYQPQHFGDGTRLSIL.

The chain has TRBV9 and TRBJ1-3, with a tentative D call TRBD1 (5 bases). Germline-derived CDR1 and CDR2 are SGDLS and YYNGEE. Between the trimmed V and J ends, which lost 4 bases and 2 bases, there was a span of 16 bases. The CDR3 runs 16 residues. The CDR3 loop reads CASSQRWGDPGNTIYF. The CDR3, as DNA: TGTGCCAGCAGCCAAAGGTGGGGCGACCCTGGAAACACCATATATTTT.

J is TRBJ1-6 and V is TRBV4-1; D uncertain. The CDR3 extends over 15 amino acids. V shed 4 bases and J shed 7 bases, with 14 bases lying between them. Germline V gene lookup returns CDR1 MGHRA and CDR2 YSYEKL. The CDR3 spells CASSLIIGSNSPLHF. CDR3 coding DNA: TGCGCCAGCAGCCTGATCATCGGGTCAAATTCACCCCTCCACTTT.

Here the CDR3 DNA reads TGTGCCAGCAGTTTATGGCAGACCTACGAGCAGTACTTC. Encoded protein: CASSLWQTYEQYF. The chain has TRBV12-3 or TRBV12-4 and TRBJ2-7; D not resolved. The CDR3 extends over 13 amino acids. Between the trimmed V and J ends, which lost 2 bases and 2 bases, there was a span of 7 bases.

The gene calls are TRBV6-5 and TRBJ1-1; D perhaps matches TRBD1 (6 bases). This CDR3 is built from 11 residues. The V end lost 6 bases, the J end lost 8 bases, and 10 bases lay between the germline ends. CDR1 and CDR2 (germline): MNHEY, SVGAGI. The CDR3 nucleotides are TGTGCCAGCAGCAACAGGGCCGAAGCTTTCTTT. Encoded protein: CASSNRAEAFF.

This chain connects TRBV7-2 to TRBJ1-1, with a tentative D call TRBD1 (6 bases). The germline V gene has CDR1 SGHTA and CDR2 FQGNSA. This CDR3 has 14 amino acids. V lost 3 bases, J lost 4 bases, and 12 bases lay in between. CDR3 residues: CASSLGRGGTEAFF. The CDR3 region has the DNA TGTGCCAGCAGCTTGGGCAGGGGTGGCACTGAAGCTTTCTTT.

This chain uses TRBV19 with TRBJ2-2, with 8 bases that match TRBD1. Germline V gene sequence: CDR1 LNHDA, CDR2 SQIVND (reference sequence). Unmatched junction bases numbered 9, after V lost 6 bases and J lost 6 bases. The CDR3 contains 15 residues. CDR3: CASRLGQGWAGELFF. CDR3 DNA sequence: TGTGCCAGTAGACTCGGACAGGGATGGGCCGGGGAGCTGTTTTTT.

This clone has a handful of counts. The identical CDR3 is also encoded by other nucleotide sequences in the sample. V and J are TRBV27 and TRBJ1-5; 8 bases line up with TRBD1. Unmatched junction bases numbered 4, after V lost 6 bases and J lost 6 bases. This CDR3 is 13 amino acids long. Germline CDR1 and CDR2: MNHEY and SMNVEV (reference sequence). This CDR3 reads CASRGQGLQPQHF. DNA of the CDR3: TGTGCCAGCAGAGGACAGGGACTTCAGCCCCAGCATTTT.

This clone was detected a few times. The chain joins TRBV10-3 to TRBJ1-4; 7 bases agree with TRBD1. The V and J ends lost 4 bases and 5 bases, in that order; junction bases with no gene match: 4. CDR3 length equals 14 residues. Germline V gene lookup returns CDR1 ENHRY and CDR2 SYGVKD. The CDR3 DNA follows: TGTGCCATCAGTGCAACACAGGGGAATGAAAAACTGTTTTTT. This sequence encodes CAISATQGNEKLFF.

The CDR3 spells CASSIGQEIEAFF. CDR3 in DNA: TGTGCCAGTAGTATTGGACAGGAGATTGAAGCTTTCTTT. This chain joins TRBV19 and TRBJ1-1, with TRBD1 matching over 7 bases. This CDR3 has 13 residues. Germline CDR1 and CDR2: LNHDA and SQIVND (reference sequence). Losses at the gene ends were 3 bases for V and 7 bases for J; bases not matched to a gene: 5.

The chain uses TRBV4-1 and TRBJ2-7; D uncertain. Germline assignment: CDR1 MGHRA and CDR2 YSYEKL. The CDR3 sequence is 12 residues long. Trimming cost V 0 bases and J 5 bases, with 5 bases left between them. This chain's CDR3 is CASSQDRDEQYF. The CDR3 DNA sequence: TGCGCCAGCAGCCAAGATCGGGACGAGCAGTACTTC.

The count of this clone is one. V usage is TRBV10-3 and J usage is TRBJ1-5; D remains unclear. Per germline, CDR1 ENHRY and CDR2 SYGVKD. V was shortened by 0 bases and J by 6 bases, with 9 bases between the two germline ends. CDR3 size: 14 residues. The CDR3 here is CAISESLGSQPQHF. The CDR3 DNA follows: TGTGCCATCAGTGAGTCCTTGGGCAGTCAGCCCCAGCATTTT.

The chain is built from TRBV7-8 and TRBJ1-1; D possibly corresponds to TRBD1 (6 bases). CDR3 size: 15 residues. In germline, CDR1 is SGHVS, CDR2 FQNEAQ. Deletions cut 3 bases from V and 4 bases from J, with 15 bases between. CDR3 in DNA: TGTGCCAGCAGCTTGGGTCCCCAGGGGAGCACTGAAGCTTTCTTT. The encoded protein is CASSLGPQGSTEAFF.

The chain employs TRBV19 and TRBJ1-2; no definite D call. Looked up from germline, CDR1 is LNHDA and CDR2 is SQIVND (reference sequence). CDR3 size: 13 residues. V was cut by 3 bases and J by 4 bases, with 9 bases left in between. CDR3 loop: CASSISVAYGYTF. In DNA, the CDR3 is TGTGCCAGTAGTATTAGTGTAGCCTATGGCTACACCTTC.

In the case of this clone: The junction departs from germline at one end; a sequencing error may be responsible. V usage is TRBV11-2 and J usage is TRBJ2-5, with TRBD2 as a possible D gene (6 bases). The CDR3 loop spans 16 amino acids. Germline values: CDR1 SGHAT, CDR2 FQNNGV. In nucleotides, the CDR3 is TGTGCCAGCAACTTAGATGGGTTGGGCGGGAAAGAGACCCAGTACTTC. It is translated as CASNLDGLGGKETQYF.